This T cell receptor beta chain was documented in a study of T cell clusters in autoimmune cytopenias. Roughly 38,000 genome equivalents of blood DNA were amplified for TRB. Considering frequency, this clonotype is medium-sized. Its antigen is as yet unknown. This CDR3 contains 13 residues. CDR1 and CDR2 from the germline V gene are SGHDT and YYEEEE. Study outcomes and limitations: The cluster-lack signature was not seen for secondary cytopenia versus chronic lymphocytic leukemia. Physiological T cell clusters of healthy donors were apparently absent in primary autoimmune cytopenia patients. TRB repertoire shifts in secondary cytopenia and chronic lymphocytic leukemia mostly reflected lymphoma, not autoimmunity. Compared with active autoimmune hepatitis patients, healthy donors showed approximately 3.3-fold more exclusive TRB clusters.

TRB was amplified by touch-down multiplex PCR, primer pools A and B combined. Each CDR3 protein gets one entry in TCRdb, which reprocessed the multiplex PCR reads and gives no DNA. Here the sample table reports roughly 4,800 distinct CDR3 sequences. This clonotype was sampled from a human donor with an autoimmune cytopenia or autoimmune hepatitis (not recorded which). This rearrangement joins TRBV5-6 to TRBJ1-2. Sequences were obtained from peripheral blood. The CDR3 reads CASSLTANYGYTF.